The clone carrying this TCR beta chain came up once. This CDR3 comprises 13 residues. Germline CDR1 GTSNPN, CDR2 SVGIG (reference sequence). The V gene lost 3 bases and the J gene lost 13 bases, with 18 bases spanning the gap. This entry comes from a study of cytomegalovirus exposure and HLA in healthy donors. Background on the study: Unique TCRs numbering around 80 million, obtained from HLA-typed donors, made up an early data release.

PCR amplification relied on 60 Vbeta primers (plus 13 Jbeta primers). The assay was immunoSEQ multiplex PCR, and TCRdb's table has in-frame clones only and misses some. This table holds more than 85,000 clones, less than 85% found once. Sequenced: PBMCs. The chain has TRBV30 and TRBJ1-4; possible D gene TRBD1, 6 bases. The receptor's source is a man younger than 45 in good health and CMV-seropositive. Here the CDR3 DNA reads TGTGCCTGGAGGGGACCAATACAGGGCACACTGTTTTTT. Amino acid sequence: CAWRGPIQGTLFF.